The 9 T cell receptor beta chains presented below share a single source sample, sequenced in a study of cytotoxic CD8 clonotypes in ibrutinib-treated CLL. The protocol was immunoSEQ multiplex PCR, while the TCRdb copy is restricted to in-frame clones and leaves out a portion. The profile shows 250,000 to 350,000 clones, approximately 76% of them singletons. The sequencing here drew on PBMCs, taken at disease progression, from a patient treated with ibrutinib. Receptor source: a human donor with chronic lymphocytic leukemia.

This clone is a singleton in its sample. V is TRBV11-3 and J is TRBJ2-2; 7 bases are a match to TRBD1. This CDR3 is 15 amino acids long. Germline V gene lookup returns CDR1 SGHNT and CDR2 YENEEA. Germline trimming cut 4 bases from V and 4 bases from J; bases unmatched to any gene: 6. For the CDR3, the DNA is TGTGCCAGCAGCTCCACAGGGGCGGGCACCGGGGAGCTGTTTTTT. Translated, it gives CASSSTGAGTGELFF.

This clone was observed a handful of times. The V gene is TRBV27, the J gene TRBJ2-7; possibly TRBD2 for D (6 bases). CDR3 length: 14 residues. Germline values: CDR1 MNHEY, CDR2 SMNVEV (reference sequence). Trimming stripped 8 bases from V and 6 bases from J, with 20 bases between. The DNA for the CDR3 is TGTGCCAGCGGGACTTCCCCACCCCTATCCGAGCAGTACTTC. It encodes CASGTSPPLSEQYF.

The chain links TRBV18 to TRBJ2-1, with a weak D call TRBD1 (7 bases). V lost 2 bases, J lost 4 bases, and 15 bases lay in between. CDR3 length equals 16 residues. The germline V gene encodes CDR1 KGHSH and CDR2 LQKENI. CDR3 DNA sequence: TGTGCCAGCTCACCAAGGAGGGGACAGCTATACAATGAGCAGTTCTTC. As protein: CASSPRRGQLYNEQFF.

The V call is TRBV18, the J call TRBJ2-2, with 7 positions matching TRBD2. The germline V gene encodes CDR1 KGHSH and CDR2 LQKENI. V trimming: 2 bases; J trimming: 6 bases; junction bases outside the gene matches: 9. This CDR3 has 16 amino acids. In nucleotides, the CDR3 is TGTGCCAGCTCACCAAGGAAATTAGCGGGCGCCGGGGAGCTGTTTTTT. Translation: CASSPRKLAGAGELFF.

This chain links TRBV5-1 with TRBJ2-5; a possible D gene is TRBD2 (6 bases). Germline assignment: CDR1 SGHRS and CDR2 YFSETQ. The V end was cut by 4 bases, the J end by 1 base, with 20 bases between. This CDR3 is built from 17 residues. Here the CDR3 reads CASSAAEGTFSQETQYF. CDR3 bases: TGCGCCAGCAGCGCCGCGGAGGGGACTTTTTCCCAAGAGACCCAGTACTTC.

This chain connects TRBV11-3 to TRBJ2-2; 8 bases fit TRBD1. Germline values: CDR1 SGHNT, CDR2 YENEEA. The CDR3 has 15 amino acids. The ends lost 5 bases at V and 2 bases at J; junction bases unmatched: 4. The CDR3 DNA reads as TGTGCCAGCAGCGTTCAGGGGGCTAACACCGGGGAGCTGTTTTTT. The encoded protein is CASSVQGANTGELFF.

The chain couples TRBV27 to TRBJ2-3, with D unresolved. Trimming shortened V by 5 bases and J by 1 base, and 19 bases separated the two germline ends. This CDR3 has 17 residues. From germline, CDR1 is MNHEY and CDR2 SMNVEV (reference sequence). CDR3 region: CASSRRVGGKGTDTQYF. CDR3 DNA sequence: TGTGCCAGCAGTAGAAGGGTAGGTGGGAAAGGCACAGATACGCAGTATTTT.

The CDR3 is CASRVEGDTQYF. The CDR3, as DNA: TGTGCCAGTAGAGTCGAGGGCGATACGCAGTATTTT. The J gene is TRBJ2-3, the V gene TRBV19, with D maybe TRBD2 (5 bases). Looked up from germline, CDR1 is LNHDA and CDR2 is SQIVND (reference sequence). Trimming shortened V by 6 bases and J by 6 bases, and 10 bases separated the two germline ends. CDR3 size: 12 residues. Together with reference TRBV19 and TRBJ2-3, the CDR3 gives the full variable domain: DGGITQSPKYLFRKEGQNVTLSCEQNLNHDAMYWYRQDPGQGLRLIYYSQIVNDFQKGDIAEGYSVSREKKESFPLTVTSAQKNPTAFYLCASRVEGDTQYFGPGTRLTVL.

The chain carries TRBV7-3 and TRBJ2-3; perhaps TRBD2 as D (6 bases). Trimming pared 2 bases from V and 2 bases from J, leaving 11 bases between. There are 15 residues in the CDR3. CDR1 SGHTA and CDR2 FQGTGA come from the germline V gene. CDR3 nucleotide sequence: TGTGCCAGCAGCTTATGGGCGGGGACCACAGATACGCAGTATTTT. It translates to CASSLWAGTTDTQYF.